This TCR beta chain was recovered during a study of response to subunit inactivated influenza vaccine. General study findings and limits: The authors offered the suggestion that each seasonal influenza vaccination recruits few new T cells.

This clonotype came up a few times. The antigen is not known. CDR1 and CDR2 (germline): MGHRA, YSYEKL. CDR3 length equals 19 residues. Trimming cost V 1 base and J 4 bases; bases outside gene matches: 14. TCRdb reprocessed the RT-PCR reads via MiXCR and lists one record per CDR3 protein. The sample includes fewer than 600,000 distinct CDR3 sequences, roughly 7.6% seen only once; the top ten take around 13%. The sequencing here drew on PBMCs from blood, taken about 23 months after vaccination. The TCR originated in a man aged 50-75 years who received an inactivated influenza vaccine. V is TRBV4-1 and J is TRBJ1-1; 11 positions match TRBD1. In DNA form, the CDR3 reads TGCGCCAGCAGCCAAGCGATCGGGGACAGGGGGTCCTGGGTCACTGAAGCTTTCTTT. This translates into CASSQAIGDRGSWVTEAFF.